The next 19 T cell receptor beta chains were all read from a single sample in a study of OX40 agonist ivuxolimab in advanced cancers. Profiling relied on immunoSEQ multiplex PCR, and the TCRdb table lists in-frame clones only, not all of them. Of approximately 57,000 clones listed, under 85% are singletons. The specimen comprised CD4+ or CD8+ T cells sorted from blood, sampled in a trial of the OX40 agonist ivuxolimab. The receptors here all came from an adult with an advanced solid tumor such as melanoma, head and neck, liver or kidney cancer.

This chain joins TRBV5-1 and TRBJ1-2; D is ambiguous. Looked up from germline, CDR1 is SGHRS and CDR2 is YFSETQ. The CDR3 runs to 13 residues. V lost 7 bases and J lost 7, with 17 bases in between. The CDR3 sequence is CASGVAQPTGYTF. Written as DNA, the CDR3 is TGCGCCAGCGGGGTCGCCCAGCCCACTGGCTACACCTTC.

This CDR3 reads CAWHKGGEETQYF. The CDR3 DNA reads TGTGCCTGGCATAAAGGGGGAGAAGAGACCCAGTACTTC. The V call is TRBV30, the J call TRBJ2-5; D perhaps matches TRBD1 (6 bases). The CDR3 has 13 residues. The V end lost 5 bases, the J end lost 3 bases, and 13 bases lay between the germline ends. Germline loops: CDR1 GTSNPN, CDR2 SVGIG (reference sequence).

This clone was recorded only once. In nucleotides, the CDR3 is TGTGCCTGGAGTGTACCCGGGACAGGGGGCGGCGGGACCCAGTACTTC. Its protein product is CAWSVPGTGGGGTQYF. This sequence joins TRBV30 and TRBJ2-5; 12 bases match TRBD1. Losses at the gene ends were 0 bases for V and 7 bases for J; bases not matched to a gene: 9. Germline loops: CDR1 GTSNPN, CDR2 SVGIG (reference sequence). The CDR3 sequence is 16 residues long.

The chain combines TRBV11-3 with TRBJ2-2; D remains ambiguous. This CDR3 has 13 amino acids. The germline V gene has CDR1 SGHNT and CDR2 YENEEA. V was cut by 4 bases and J by 6 bases, with 9 bases left in between. The CDR3 sequence is CASSSRAPGELFF. The CDR3 region has the DNA TGTGCCAGCAGCTCTCGGGCACCCGGGGAGCTGTTTTTT.

This chain joins TRBV5-6 and TRBJ1-5, with D perhaps matching TRBD1 (6 bases). The V end lost 4 bases, the J end lost 4 bases, and 12 bases lay between the germline ends. This CDR3 is built from 14 residues. Germline CDR1 SGHDT, CDR2 YYEEEE. The CDR3 is CASSTGRGNQPQHF. The DNA for the CDR3 is TGTGCCAGCAGCACCGGTAGGGGGAATCAGCCCCAGCATTTT. The full variable domain, completed using reference TRBV5-6 and TRBJ1-5, is DAGVTQSPTHLIKTRGQQVTLRCSPKSGHDTVSWYQQALGQGPQFIFQYYEEEERQRGNFPDRFSGHQFPNYSSELNVNALLLGDSALYLCASSTGRGNQPQHFGDGTRLSIL.

This clone was counted a single time. This rearrangement joins TRBV7-6 to TRBJ2-5; no clear D. CDR1 is SGHVS, CDR2 FNYEAQ, per germline. V dropped 5 bases and J dropped 4 bases, with 11 bases sitting between them. CDR3 length equals 13 residues. The CDR3 region is CASSTLVAETQYF. CDR3 nucleotides: TGTGCCAGCAGCACCCTAGTGGCAGAGACCCAGTACTTC.

This clone occurred once. The chain combines TRBV11-3 with TRBJ2-1, with D possibly being TRBD1 (5 bases). The CDR3 totals 12 residues. Per the germline V gene, CDR1 is SGHNT and CDR2 is YENEEA. V dropped 5 bases and J dropped 12 bases, with 14 bases sitting between them. The chain's CDR3 is CASSPQDGRQFF. The CDR3 DNA reads TGTGCCAGCAGCCCACAGGACGGGCGGCAGTTCTTC.

By proportion, this clone is medium-sized. This sequence joins TRBV2 and TRBJ1-2, with a weak D call TRBD1 (6 bases). The germline V gene encodes CDR1 SNHLY and CDR2 FYNNEI. The CDR3 loop spans 13 amino acids. Trimming removed 7 bases from V and 6 bases from J, with 15 bases in between. CDR3 DNA sequence: TGTGCCAGCAAAACCGGGACATCTCATGGCTACACCTTC. Translated, it gives CASKTGTSHGYTF.

V and J are TRBV7-8 and TRBJ1-4, with 11 bases lining up with TRBD1. The length of the CDR3 is 16 residues. Losses at the gene ends were 5 bases for V and 5 bases for J; bases not matched to a gene: 7. Looked up from germline, CDR1 is SGHVS and CDR2 is FQNEAQ. The CDR3 loop reads CASSRNRDRGNEKLFF. CDR3 nucleotide sequence: TGTGCCAGCAGCCGGAATAGGGACAGGGGGAATGAAAAACTGTTTTTT. The full variable domain, completed using reference TRBV7-8 and TRBJ1-4, is GAGVSQSPRYKVAKRGQDVALRCDPISGHVSLFWYQQALGQGPEFLTYFQNEAQLDKSGLPSDRFFAERPEGSVSTLKIQRTQQEDSAVYLCASSRNRDRGNEKLFFGSGTQLSVL.

This sequence joins TRBV28 and TRBJ1-3; no definite D call. The germline V gene encodes CDR1 MDHEN and CDR2 SYDVKM. The length of the CDR3 is 14 residues. V lost 2 bases to trimming and J lost 7 bases, with 12 bases between them. The CDR3 DNA is TGTGCCAGCAGTTTAGTAGGATTGAGGAACACCATATATTTT. Translated, it gives CASSLVGLRNTIYF.

This clone was detected only once. The rearrangement joins TRBV18 to TRBJ2-2; 15 bases are shared with TRBD2. Germline V gene data show CDR1 as KGHSH and CDR2 as LQKENI. V shed 3 bases, J shed 5 bases, and the junction held 7 bases outside the gene matches. CDR3 size: 18 residues. The CDR3 protein is CASSPPGLAGGRTGELFF. The CDR3 DNA is TGTGCCAGCTCACCTCCGGGACTAGCGGGAGGTCGAACCGGGGAGCTGTTTTTT. The full variable domain, completed using reference TRBV18 and TRBJ2-2, is NAGVMQNPRHLVRRRGQEARLRCSPMKGHSHVYWYRQLPEEGLKFMVYLQKENIIDESGMPKERFSAEFPKEGPSILRIQQVVRGDSAAYFCASSPPGLAGGRTGELFFGEGSRLTVL.

Written as DNA, the CDR3 is TGTGCCAGCAGTTTACTGTCTAGCGGGTCGAATGAGCAGTTCTTC. It is translated as CASSLLSSGSNEQFF. V and J are TRBV28 and TRBJ2-1, with 8 bases fitting TRBD2. Germline loops: CDR1 MDHEN, CDR2 SYDVKM. This CDR3 has 15 residues. Unmatched junction bases numbered 7, after V lost 2 bases and J lost 7 bases.

V usage is TRBV18 and J usage is TRBJ2-5; 12 nucleotides align to TRBD2. This CDR3 has 16 residues. V shed 3 bases, J shed 1 base, and the junction held 3 bases outside the gene matches. Germline V gives CDR1 KGHSH, CDR2 LQKENI. CDR3 sequence reads: CASSPLAGGIQETQYF. CDR3 bases: TGTGCCAGCTCACCCCTAGCGGGAGGGATCCAAGAGACCCAGTACTTC.

The CDR3 here is CSAGRWVETYNEQFF. The CDR3 DNA is TGCAGCGCGGGTAGGTGGGTGGAGACCTACAATGAGCAGTTCTTC. This sequence joins TRBV29-1 and TRBJ2-1; D gene ambiguous. The CDR3 is made up of 15 amino acids. The V end lost 7 bases, the J end lost 2 bases, and 18 bases lay between the germline ends. Germline V gene sequence: CDR1 SQVTM, CDR2 ANQGSEA.

This clone has a handful of counts. The V gene is TRBV19, the J gene TRBJ1-2, with 9 nucleotides matching TRBD1. Germline CDR1 and CDR2: LNHDA and SQIVND (reference sequence). J gave up 1 base and V 5 bases, and 8 bases lay outside the gene matches. The CDR3 totals 16 residues. CDR3 region: CASSPGQGRINYGYTF. CDR3 sequence (DNA): TGTGCCAGTAGTCCTGGACAGGGGCGGATTAACTATGGCTACACCTTC.

The chain couples TRBV6-1 to TRBJ1-3; tentatively, D is TRBD1 (5 bases). The length of the CDR3 is 15 residues. CDR1 and CDR2 (germline): MNHNS, SASEGT. Trimming stripped 2 bases from V and 0 bases from J, with 8 bases between. For the CDR3, the DNA is TGTGCCAGCAGTGAATCTAGGGGCTCTGGAAACACCATATATTTT. Protein product: CASSESRGSGNTIYF.

The chain uses TRBV10-3 and TRBJ1-1; D might be TRBD1 (6 bases). Trimming took 6 bases from V and 3 from J, leaving 17 bases between them. CDR3 length equals 15 residues. Germline CDR1 ENHRY, CDR2 SYGVKD. For the CDR3, the DNA is TGTGCCATCAGAAGAAACAGGGACGAGGACACTGAAGCTTTCTTT. Translation: CAIRRNRDEDTEAFF.

The rearrangement joins TRBV6-9 to TRBJ1-2; 7 bases match TRBD1. The CDR3 spans 15 residues. The J segment lost 0 bases and the V segment lost 6 bases, leaving 7 bases of the junction unmatched. Germline values: CDR1 MNHGY, CDR2 SVAAGI. Here the CDR3 DNA reads TGTGCCAGCAGGGGACAGCAGGTTTCTAACTATGGCTACACCTTC. This translates into CASRGQQVSNYGYTF.

The gene calls are TRBV5-1 and TRBJ1-2, with 10 bases matching TRBD1. V shed 4 bases and J 1 base; nucleotides not matched to a gene: 4. Looked up from germline, CDR1 is SGHRS and CDR2 is YFSETQ. This CDR3 region has 15 residues. CDR3 sequence reads: CASSIGTGDNYGYTF. CDR3 nucleotides: TGCGCCAGCAGCATAGGGACAGGGGATAACTATGGCTACACCTTC.